The clone carrying this T cell receptor (beta chain) was picked up a small number of times. As yet, its antigen is unknown. CDR1 and CDR2 (germline): MGHRA, YSYEKL. The CDR3 sequence is 18 residues long. The ends lost 1 base at V and 4 bases at J; junction bases unmatched: 12. RNA extraction and reverse transcription yielded cDNA as sequencing template. Using immunoSEQ multiplex PCR, the repertoire was profiled, and TCRdb retains in-frame clones only, with some absent. The sample contains roughly 140,000 clones, 45% to 60% of which appear only once. This entry is derived from a study of CD8+ T cells in alopecia areata. About the research overall: In an open-label trial, patients got 5 to 10 mg tofacitinib twice daily. Study conclusions and caveats: Scalp specimens additionally yield sequences from normal skin's resident alphabeta T cells.

The chain uses TRBV4-1 and TRBJ2-1; 8 nucleotides align to TRBD2. The source was CD4+ T cells sorted from blood, collected at week 0. The sequence derives from a human donor with alopecia areata. CDR3 in DNA: TGCGCCAGCAGCCAAGCCCCACTAGCGGTGGGCCCATACAATGAGCAGTTCTTC. As protein: CASSQAPLAVGPYNEQFF.